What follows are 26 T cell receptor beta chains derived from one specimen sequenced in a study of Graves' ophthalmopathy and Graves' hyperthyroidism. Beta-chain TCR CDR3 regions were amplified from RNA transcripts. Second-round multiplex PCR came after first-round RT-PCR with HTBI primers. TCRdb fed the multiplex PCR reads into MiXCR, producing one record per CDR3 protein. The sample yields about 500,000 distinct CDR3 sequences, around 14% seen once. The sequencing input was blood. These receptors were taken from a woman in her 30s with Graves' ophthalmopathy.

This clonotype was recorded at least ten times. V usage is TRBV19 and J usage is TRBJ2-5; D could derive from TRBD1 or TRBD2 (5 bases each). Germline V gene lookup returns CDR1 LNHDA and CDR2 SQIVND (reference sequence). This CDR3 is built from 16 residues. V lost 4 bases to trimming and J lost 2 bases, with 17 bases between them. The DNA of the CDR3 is TGTGCCAGTAGTAAAGCGGCGAGGGACGGTCAAGAGACCCAGTACTTC. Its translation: CASSKAARDGQETQYF.

The CDR3 DNA is TGTGCCAGCAGTTTTGAAGCAGGGAATGGCTACACCTTC. Encoded protein: CASSFEAGNGYTF. The chain links TRBV12-3 or TRBV12-4 to TRBJ1-2, with D maybe TRBD1 (5 bases). The V and J ends lost 3 bases and 6 bases respectively, with 11 bases between them. CDR3 length: 13 residues.

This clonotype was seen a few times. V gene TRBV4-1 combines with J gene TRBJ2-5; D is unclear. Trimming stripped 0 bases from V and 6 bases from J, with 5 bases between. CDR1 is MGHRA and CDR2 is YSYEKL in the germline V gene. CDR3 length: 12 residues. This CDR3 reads CASSQEVQTQYF. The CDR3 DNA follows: TGCGCCAGCAGCCAAGAAGTGCAGACCCAGTACTTC.

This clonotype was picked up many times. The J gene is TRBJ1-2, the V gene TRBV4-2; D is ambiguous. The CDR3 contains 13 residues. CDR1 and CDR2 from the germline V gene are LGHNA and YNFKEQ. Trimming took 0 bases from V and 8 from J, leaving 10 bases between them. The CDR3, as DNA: TGTGCCAGCAGCCAAGATCTTTCTGGAGGCTACACCTTC. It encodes CASSQDLSGGYTF.

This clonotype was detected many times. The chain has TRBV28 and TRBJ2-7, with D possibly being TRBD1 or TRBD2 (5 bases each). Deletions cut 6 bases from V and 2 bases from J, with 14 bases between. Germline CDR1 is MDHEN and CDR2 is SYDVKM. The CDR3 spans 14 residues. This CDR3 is CASSPWGPTYEQYF. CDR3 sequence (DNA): TGTGCCAGCAGCCCATGGGGACCCACCTACGAGCAGTACTTC.

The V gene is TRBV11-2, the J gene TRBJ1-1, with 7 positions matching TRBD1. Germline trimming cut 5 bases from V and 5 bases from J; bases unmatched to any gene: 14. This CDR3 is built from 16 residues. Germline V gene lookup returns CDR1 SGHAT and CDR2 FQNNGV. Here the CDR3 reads CASSHYRGEGGTEAFF. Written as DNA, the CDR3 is TGTGCCAGCAGCCATTACAGGGGAGAGGGCGGGACTGAAGCTTTCTTT.

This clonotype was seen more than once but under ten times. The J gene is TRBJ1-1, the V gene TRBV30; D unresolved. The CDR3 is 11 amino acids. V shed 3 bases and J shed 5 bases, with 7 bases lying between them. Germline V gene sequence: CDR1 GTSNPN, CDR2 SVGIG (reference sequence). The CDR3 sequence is CAWRTGTEAFF. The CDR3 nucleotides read TGTGCCTGGAGAACCGGGACTGAAGCTTTCTTT.

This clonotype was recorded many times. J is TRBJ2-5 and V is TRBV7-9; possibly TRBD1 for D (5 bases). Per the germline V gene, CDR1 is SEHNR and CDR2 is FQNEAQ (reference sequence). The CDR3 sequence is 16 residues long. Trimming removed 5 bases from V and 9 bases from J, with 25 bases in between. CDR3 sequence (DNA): TGTGCCAGCAGCGTGTTCAGGGATAGGGTCGATGAGGCCCAGTACTTC. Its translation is CASSVFRDRVDEAQYF.

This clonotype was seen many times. The DNA of the CDR3 is TGCAGTGCGGACAGACGGCAGCCAGAGACCCAGTACTTC. Translated: CSADRRQPETQYF. The chain links TRBV20-1 to TRBJ2-5, with D perhaps TRBD1 (6 bases). Trimming cost V 6 bases and J 4 bases, with 15 bases left between them. CDR3 length equals 13 residues. Germline V gene lookup returns CDR1 DFQATT and CDR2 SNEGSKA (reference sequence).

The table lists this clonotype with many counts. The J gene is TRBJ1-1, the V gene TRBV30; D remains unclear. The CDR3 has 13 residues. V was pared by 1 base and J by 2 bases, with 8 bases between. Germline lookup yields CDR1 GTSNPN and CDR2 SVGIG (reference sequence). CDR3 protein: CAWSGQPNTEAFF. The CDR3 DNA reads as TGTGCCTGGAGTGGTCAGCCAAACACTGAAGCTTTCTTT. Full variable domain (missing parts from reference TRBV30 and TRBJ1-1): SQTIHQWPATLVQPVGSPLSLECTVEGTSNPNLYWYRQAAGRGLQLLFYSVGIGQISSEVPQNLSASRPQDRQFILSSKKLLLSDSGFYLCAWSGQPNTEAFFGQGTRLTVV.

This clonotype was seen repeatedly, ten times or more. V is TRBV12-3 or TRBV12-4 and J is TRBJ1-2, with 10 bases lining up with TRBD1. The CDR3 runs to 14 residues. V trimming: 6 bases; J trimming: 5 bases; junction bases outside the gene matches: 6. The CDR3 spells CASSRQGADYGYTF. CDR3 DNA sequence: TGTGCCAGCAGCCGACAGGGGGCGGATTATGGCTACACCTTC.

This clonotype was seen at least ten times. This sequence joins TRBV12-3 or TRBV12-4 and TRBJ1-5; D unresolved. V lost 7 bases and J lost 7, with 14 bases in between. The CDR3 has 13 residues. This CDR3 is CASTLFWNQPQHF. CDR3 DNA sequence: TGTGCCAGCACCCTCTTCTGGAACCAGCCCCAGCATTTT.

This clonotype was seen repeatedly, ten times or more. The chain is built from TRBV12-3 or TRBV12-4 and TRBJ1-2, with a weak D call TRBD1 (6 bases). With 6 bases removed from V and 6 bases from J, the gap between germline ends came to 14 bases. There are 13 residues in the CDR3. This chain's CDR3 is CASSPGGRDGYTF. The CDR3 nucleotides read TGTGCCAGCAGCCCCGGGGGGCGGGATGGCTACACCTTC.

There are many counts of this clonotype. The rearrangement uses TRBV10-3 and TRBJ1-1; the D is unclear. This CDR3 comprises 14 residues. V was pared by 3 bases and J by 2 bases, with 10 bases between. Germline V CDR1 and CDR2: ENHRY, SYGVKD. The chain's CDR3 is CAISDEPANTEAFF. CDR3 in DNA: TGTGCCATCAGTGACGAGCCAGCAAACACTGAAGCTTTCTTT.

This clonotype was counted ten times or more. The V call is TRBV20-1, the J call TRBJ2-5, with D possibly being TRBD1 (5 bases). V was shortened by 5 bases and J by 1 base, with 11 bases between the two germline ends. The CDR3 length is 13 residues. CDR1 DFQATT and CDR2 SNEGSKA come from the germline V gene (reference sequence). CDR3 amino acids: CSAPDTVQETQYF. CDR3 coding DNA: TGCAGTGCTCCGGACACAGTCCAAGAGACCCAGTACTTC.

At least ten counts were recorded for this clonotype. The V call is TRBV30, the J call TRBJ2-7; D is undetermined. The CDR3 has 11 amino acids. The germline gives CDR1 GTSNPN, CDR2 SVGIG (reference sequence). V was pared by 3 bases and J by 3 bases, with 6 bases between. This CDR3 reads CAWSWDYEQYF. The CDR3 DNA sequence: TGTGCCTGGAGCTGGGACTACGAGCAGTACTTC.

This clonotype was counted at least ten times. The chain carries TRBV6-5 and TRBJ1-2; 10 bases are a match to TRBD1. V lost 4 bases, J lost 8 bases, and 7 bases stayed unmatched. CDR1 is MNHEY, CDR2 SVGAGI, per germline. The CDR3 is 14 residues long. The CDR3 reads CASSFLRDRGGYTF. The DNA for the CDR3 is TGTGCCAGCAGTTTCCTCCGGGACAGGGGAGGCTACACCTTC.

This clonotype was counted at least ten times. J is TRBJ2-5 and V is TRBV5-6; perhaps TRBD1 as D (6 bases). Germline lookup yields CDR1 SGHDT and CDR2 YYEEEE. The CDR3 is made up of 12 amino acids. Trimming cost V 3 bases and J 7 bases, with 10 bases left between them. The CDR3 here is CASSSDRWTQYF. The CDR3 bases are TGTGCCAGCAGCTCCGACAGGTGGACCCAGTACTTC.

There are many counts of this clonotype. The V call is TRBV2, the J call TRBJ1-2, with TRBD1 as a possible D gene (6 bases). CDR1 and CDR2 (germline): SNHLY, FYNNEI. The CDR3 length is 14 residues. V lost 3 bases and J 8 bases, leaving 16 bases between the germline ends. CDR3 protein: CASSDGTLFRGYTF. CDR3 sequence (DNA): TGTGCCAGCAGTGACGGGACACTTTTTAGGGGCTACACCTTC.

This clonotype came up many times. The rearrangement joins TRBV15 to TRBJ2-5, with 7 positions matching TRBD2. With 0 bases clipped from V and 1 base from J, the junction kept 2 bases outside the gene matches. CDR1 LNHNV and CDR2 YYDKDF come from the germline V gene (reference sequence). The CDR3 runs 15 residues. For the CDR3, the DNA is TGTGCCACCAGCAGAGAAGGCGGGGGCCAAGAGACCCAGTACTTC. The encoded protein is CATSREGGGQETQYF.

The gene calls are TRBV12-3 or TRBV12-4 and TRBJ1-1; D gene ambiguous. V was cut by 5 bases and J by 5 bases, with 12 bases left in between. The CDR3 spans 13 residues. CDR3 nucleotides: TGTGCCAGCAGTACGGAGGAGGCGACTGAAGCTTTCTTT. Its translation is CASSTEEATEAFF.

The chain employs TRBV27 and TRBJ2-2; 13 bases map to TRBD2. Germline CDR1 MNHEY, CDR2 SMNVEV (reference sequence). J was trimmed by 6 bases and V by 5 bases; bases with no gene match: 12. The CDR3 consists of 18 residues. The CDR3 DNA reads TGTGCCAGCAGTCAACAAGGGACTAGCGGGACGCCCCCCGGGGAGCTGTTTTTT. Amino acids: CASSQQGTSGTPPGELFF.

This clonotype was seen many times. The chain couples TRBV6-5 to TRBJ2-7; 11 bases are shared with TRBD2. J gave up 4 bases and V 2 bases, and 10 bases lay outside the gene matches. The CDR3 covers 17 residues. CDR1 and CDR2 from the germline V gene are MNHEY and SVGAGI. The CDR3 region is CASSYGRGTSGSYEQYF. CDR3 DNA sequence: TGTGCCAGCAGTTACGGGCGCGGGACTAGCGGATCATACGAGCAGTACTTC.

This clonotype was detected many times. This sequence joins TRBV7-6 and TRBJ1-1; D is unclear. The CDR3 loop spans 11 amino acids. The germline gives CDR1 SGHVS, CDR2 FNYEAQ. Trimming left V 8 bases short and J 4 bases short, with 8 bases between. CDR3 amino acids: CASLVGTEAFF. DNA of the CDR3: TGTGCCAGCTTGGTGGGCACTGAAGCTTTCTTT.

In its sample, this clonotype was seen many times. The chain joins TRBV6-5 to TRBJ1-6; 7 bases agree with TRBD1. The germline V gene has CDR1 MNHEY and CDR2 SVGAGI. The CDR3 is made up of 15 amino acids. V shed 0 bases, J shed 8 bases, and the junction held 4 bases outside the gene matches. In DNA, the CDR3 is TGTGCCAGCAGTTACTCGAGACAGGGAGATTCACCCCTCCACTTT. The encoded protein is CASSYSRQGDSPLHF.

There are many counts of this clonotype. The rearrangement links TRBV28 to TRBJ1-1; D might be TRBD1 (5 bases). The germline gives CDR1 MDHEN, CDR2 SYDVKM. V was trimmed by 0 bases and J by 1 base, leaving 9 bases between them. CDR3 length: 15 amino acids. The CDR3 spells CASSLWGEGNTEAFF. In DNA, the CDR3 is TGTGCCAGCAGTTTATGGGGGGAGGGGAACACTGAAGCTTTCTTT.